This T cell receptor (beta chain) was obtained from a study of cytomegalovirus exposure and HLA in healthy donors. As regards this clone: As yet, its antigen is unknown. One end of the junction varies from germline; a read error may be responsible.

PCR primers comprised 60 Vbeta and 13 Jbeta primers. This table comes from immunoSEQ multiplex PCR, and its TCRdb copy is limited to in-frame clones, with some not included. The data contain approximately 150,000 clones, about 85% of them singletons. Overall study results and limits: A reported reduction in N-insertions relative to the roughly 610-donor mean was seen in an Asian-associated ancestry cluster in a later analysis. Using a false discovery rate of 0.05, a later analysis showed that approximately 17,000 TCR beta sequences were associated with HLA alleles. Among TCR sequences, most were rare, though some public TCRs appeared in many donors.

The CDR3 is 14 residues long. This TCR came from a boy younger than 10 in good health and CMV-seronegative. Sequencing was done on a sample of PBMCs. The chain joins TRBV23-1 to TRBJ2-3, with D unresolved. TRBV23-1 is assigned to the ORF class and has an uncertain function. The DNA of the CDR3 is TGCGCCAGCAGCCAATACACCTTTACAGATACGCAGTATTTT. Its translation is CASSQYTFTDTQYF.